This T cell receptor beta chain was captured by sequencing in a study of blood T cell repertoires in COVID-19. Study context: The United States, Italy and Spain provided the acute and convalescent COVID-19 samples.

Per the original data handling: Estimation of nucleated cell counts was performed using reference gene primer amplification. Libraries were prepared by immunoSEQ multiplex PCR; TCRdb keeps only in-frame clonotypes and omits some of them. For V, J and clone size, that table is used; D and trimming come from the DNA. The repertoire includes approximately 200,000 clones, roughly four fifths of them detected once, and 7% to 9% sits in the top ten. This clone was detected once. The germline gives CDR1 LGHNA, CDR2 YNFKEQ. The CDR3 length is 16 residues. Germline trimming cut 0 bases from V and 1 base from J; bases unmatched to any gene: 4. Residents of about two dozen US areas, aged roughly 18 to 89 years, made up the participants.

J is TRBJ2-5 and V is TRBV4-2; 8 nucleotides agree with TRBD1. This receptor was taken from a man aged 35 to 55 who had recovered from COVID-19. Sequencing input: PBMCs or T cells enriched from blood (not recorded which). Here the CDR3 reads CASSQDYRGSQETQYF. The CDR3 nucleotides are TGTGCCAGCAGCCAAGATTACAGGGGGTCCCAAGAGACCCAGTACTTC.